The TCR beta chain described here comes from a study of blood T cell repertoires in COVID-19. Between the trimmed V and J ends, which lost 1 base and 5 bases, there was a span of 6 bases. CDR1 and CDR2 (germline): SGHTA, FQGNSA. CDR3 length equals 13 residues. As regards this clone: Other DNA sequences within the sample encode an identical CDR3.

Assay used: immunoSEQ multiplex PCR; TCRdb lists only in-frame clones, some missing. Among roughly 200,000 clones listed, approximately 84% were seen once. The TCR originated in a woman aged 70-85 years with active or convalescent COVID-19. The sequencing sample was made of peripheral blood. This chain uses TRBV7-2 with TRBJ2-1; D is unclear. CDR3 sequence: CASSLGRDNEQFF. The CDR3 nucleotides are TGTGCCAGCAGCTTAGGCCGAGACAATGAGCAGTTCTTC.